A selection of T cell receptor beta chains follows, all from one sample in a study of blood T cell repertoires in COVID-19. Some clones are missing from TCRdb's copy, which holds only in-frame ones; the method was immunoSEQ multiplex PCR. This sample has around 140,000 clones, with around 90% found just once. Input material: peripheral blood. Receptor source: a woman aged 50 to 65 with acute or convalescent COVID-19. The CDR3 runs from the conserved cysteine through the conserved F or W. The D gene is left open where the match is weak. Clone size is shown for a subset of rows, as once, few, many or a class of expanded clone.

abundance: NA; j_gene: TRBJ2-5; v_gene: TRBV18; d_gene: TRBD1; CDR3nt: TGTGCCAGCTCACGGGACAGGGTAGAGACCCAGTACTTC; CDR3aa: CASSRDRVETQYF
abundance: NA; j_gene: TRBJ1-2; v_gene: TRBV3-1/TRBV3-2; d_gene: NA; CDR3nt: TGTGCCAGCAGCCAAGACACAGGGTTTGGCTACACCTTC; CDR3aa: CASSQDTGFGYTF
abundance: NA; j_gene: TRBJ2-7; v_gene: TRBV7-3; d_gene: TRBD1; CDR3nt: TGTGCCAGCAGCCTGGACAGGGCCCGGGAGCAGTACTTC; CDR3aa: CASSLDRAREQYF
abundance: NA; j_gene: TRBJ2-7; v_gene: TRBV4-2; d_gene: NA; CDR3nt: TGTGCCAGCAGCCAAGACAGGGTGATCCCCTACGAGCAGTACTTC; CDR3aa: CASSQDRVIPYEQYF
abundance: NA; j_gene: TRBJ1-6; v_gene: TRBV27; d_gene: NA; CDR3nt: TGTGCCAGCAGTTTCGTAGGGGGGGATAATTCACCCCTCCACTTT; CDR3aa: CASSFVGGDNSPLHF
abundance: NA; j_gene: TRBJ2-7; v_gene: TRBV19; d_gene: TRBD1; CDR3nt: TGTGCCAGTAGTGGGGGACAGGGGCTATACGAGCAGTACTTC; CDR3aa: CASSGGQGLYEQYF
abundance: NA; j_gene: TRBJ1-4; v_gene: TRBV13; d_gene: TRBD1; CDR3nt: TGTGCCAGCAGCACGCCCCGGGACAGGGGGGGCCCCAACGAAAAACTGTTTTTT; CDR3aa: CASSTPRDRGGPNEKLFF
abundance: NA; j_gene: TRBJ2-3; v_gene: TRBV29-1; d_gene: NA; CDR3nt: TGCAGCGTTGATAGTCCGCAGGGTACAGATACGCAGTATTTT; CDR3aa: CSVDSPQGTDTQYF
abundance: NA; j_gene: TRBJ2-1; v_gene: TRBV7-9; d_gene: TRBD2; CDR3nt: TGTGCCAGCAGCTCCCCGGGACTAGCGGGAGTCAATGAGCAGTTCTTC; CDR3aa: CASSSPGLAGVNEQFF
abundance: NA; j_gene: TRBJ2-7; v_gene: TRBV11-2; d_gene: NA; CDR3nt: TGTGCCAGCAGCTTAGACCCCCCCGGCGAGCAGTACTTC; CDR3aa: CASSLDPPGEQYF
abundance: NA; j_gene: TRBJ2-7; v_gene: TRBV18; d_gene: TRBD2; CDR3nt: TGTGCCAGCTCACCACGACTAGCGACCTACGAGCAGTACTTC; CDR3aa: CASSPRLATYEQYF
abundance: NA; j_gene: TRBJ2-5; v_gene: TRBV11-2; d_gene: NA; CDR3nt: TGTGCCAGCAGCGAGGATGAGACCCAGTACTTC; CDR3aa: CASSEDETQYF
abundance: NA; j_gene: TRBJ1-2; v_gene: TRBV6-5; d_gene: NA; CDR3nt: TGTGCCAGCAGTTACTCGACGTGGGGCTCTATGGGCTACACCTTC; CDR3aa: CASSYSTWGSMGYTF
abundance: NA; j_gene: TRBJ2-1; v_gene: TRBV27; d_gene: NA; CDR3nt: TGTGCCAGCAGTCTATCCCCCGAACTAGGGTACAATGAGCAGTTCTTC; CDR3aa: CASSLSPELGYNEQFF
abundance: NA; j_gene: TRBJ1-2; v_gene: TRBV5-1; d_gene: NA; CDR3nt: TGCGCCAGCAGCTTGGTTACTAGTGGAACAGATTATGGCTACACCTTC; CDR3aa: CASSLVTSGTDYGYTF
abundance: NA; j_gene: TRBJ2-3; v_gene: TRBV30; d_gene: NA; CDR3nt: TGTGCCTGGAGTGTTGGGGGGGGGCCCACAGATACGCAGTATTTT; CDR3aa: CAWSVGGGPTDTQYF
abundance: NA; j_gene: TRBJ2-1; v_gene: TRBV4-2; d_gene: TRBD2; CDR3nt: TGTGCCAGCAGCCAAGATCTAGCCGGGGGGGGGCAGTTCTTC; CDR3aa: CASSQDLAGGGQFF
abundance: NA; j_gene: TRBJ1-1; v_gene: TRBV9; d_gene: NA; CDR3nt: TGTGCCAGCAGCGTAGGACGCCGGAGTTTGAACACTGAAGCTTTCTTT; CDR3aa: CASSVGRRSLNTEAFF
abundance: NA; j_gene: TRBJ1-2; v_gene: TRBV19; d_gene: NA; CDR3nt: TGTGCCAGCATCTATGGCTACACCTTC; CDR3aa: CASIYGYTF
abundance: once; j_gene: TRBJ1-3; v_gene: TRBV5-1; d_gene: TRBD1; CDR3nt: TGCGCCAGCAGCCTGGACAGGGTTTCAGACACCATATATTTT; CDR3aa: CASSLDRVSDTIYF
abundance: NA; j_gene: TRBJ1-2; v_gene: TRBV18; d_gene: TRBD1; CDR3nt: TGTGCCAGCTCACGGGACAGCCTAGTATATGGCTACACCTTC; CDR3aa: CASSRDSLVYGYTF
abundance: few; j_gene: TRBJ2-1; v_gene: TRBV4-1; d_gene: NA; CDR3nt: TGCGCCAGCAGCCAAGTAACAAATGAGCAGTTCTTC; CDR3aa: CASSQVTNEQFF
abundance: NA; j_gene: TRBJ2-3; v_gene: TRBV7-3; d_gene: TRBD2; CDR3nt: TGTGCCAGCAGCAGATACGGGACTAGCGGGGGCACAGATACGCAGTATTTT; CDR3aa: CASSRYGTSGGTDTQYF
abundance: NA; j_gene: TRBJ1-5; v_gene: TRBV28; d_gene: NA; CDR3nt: TGTGCCAGCACCATGGGGACATGGCAGCCCCAGCATTTT; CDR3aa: CASTMGTWQPQHF
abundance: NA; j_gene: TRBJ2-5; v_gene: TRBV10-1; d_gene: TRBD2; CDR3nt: TGCGCCCCGCCGGGGGGATTACACCAAGAGACCCAGTACTTC; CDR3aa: CAPPGGLHQETQYF
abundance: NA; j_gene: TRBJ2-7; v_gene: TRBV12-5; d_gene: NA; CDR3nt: TGTGCTAGTGGTCATAGCGGAACAGGGGACGAGCAGTACTTC; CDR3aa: CASGHSGTGDEQYF
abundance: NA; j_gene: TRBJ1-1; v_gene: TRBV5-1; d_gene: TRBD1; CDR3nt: TGCGCCAGCAGCAGGGACAGACCGAACACTGAAGCTTTCTTT; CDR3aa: CASSRDRPNTEAFF
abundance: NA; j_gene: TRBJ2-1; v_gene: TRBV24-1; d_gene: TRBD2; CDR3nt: TGTGCCACCAGTGATTGGAACACAGGGGCGGGGGGGTACAATGAGCAGTTCTTC; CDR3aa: CATSDWNTGAGGYNEQFF
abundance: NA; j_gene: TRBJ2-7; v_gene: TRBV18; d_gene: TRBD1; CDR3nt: TGTGCCAGCTCCCCGGGACAGGGCTCCTACGAGCAGTACTTC; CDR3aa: CASSPGQGSYEQYF
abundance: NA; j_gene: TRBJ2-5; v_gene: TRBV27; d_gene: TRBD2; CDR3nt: TGTGCCAGTCGGACTAGCGGGAGGGCAGGGGAGACCCAGTACTTC; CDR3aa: CASRTSGRAGETQYF
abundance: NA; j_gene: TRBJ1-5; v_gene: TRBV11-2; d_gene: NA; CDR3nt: TGTGCCAGCAGCTTAGATCCGGCCCCGACCGGGGGTCAGCCCCAGCATTTT; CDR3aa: CASSLDPAPTGGQPQHF
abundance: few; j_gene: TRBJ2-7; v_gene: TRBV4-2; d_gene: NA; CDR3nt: TGTGCCAGCAGCCAAGGGGCAGACTACGCCTACGAGCAGTACTTC; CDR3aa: CASSQGADYAYEQYF
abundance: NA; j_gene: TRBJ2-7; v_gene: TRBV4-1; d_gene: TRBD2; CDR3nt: TGCGCCAGCAGCCAAGCGAGCCTAGCGGTGAATCCCTACGAGCAGTACTTC; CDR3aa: CASSQASLAVNPYEQYF
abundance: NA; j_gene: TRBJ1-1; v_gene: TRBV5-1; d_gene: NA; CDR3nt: TGCGCCAGCACCCCTGGGGGGGCCCGTGTAGAAGCTTTCTTT; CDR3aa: CASTPGGARVEAFF
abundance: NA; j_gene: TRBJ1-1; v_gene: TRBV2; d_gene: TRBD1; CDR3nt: TGTGCCAGCAGTGCCGGACAGGGGGCTTCTGAAGCTTTCTTT; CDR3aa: CASSAGQGASEAFF